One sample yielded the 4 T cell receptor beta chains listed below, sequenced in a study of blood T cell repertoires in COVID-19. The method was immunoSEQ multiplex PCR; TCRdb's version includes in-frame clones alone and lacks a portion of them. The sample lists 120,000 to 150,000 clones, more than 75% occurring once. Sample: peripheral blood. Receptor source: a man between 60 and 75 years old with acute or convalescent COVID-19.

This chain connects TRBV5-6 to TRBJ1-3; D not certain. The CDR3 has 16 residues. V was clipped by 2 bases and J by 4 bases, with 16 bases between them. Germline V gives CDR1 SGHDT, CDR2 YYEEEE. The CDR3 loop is CASSLRGVSSGNTIYF. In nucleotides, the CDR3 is TGTGCCAGCAGCTTACGCGGGGTATCATCGGGAAACACCATATATTTT.

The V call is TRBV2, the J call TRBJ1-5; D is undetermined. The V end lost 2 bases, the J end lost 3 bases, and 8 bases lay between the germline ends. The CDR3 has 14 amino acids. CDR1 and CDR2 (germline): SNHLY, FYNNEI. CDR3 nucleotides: TGTGCCAGCAGTGAAATGGGCACCAATCAGCCCCAGCATTTT. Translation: CASSEMGTNQPQHF. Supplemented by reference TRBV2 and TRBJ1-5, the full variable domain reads EPEVTQTPSHQVTQMGQEVILRCVPISNHLYFYWYRQILGQKVEFLVSFYNNEISEKSEIFDDQFSVERPDGSNFTLKIRSTKLEDSAMYFCASSEMGTNQPQHFGDGTRLSIL.

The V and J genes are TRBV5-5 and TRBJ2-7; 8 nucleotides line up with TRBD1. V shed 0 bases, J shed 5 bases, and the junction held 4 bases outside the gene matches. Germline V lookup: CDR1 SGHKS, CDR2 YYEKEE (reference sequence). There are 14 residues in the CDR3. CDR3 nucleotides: TGTGCCAGCAGCTTGGCCCAGGGGGCAGACGAGCAGTACTTC. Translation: CASSLAQGADEQYF.

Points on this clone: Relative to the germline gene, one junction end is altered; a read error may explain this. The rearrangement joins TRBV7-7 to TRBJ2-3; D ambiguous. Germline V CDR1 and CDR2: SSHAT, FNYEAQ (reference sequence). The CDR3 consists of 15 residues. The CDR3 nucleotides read TGTGCTAGCAGCCCCGGTCGCACCTTCACAGATACGCAGTATTTT. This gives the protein CASSPGRTFTDTQYF. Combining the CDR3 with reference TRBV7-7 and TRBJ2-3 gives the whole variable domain GAGVSQSPRYKVTKRGQDVTLRCDPISSHATLYWYQQALGQGPEFLTYFNYEAQPDKSGLPSDRFSAERPEGSISTLTIQRTEQRDSAMYRCASSPGRTFTDTQYFGPGTRLTVL.